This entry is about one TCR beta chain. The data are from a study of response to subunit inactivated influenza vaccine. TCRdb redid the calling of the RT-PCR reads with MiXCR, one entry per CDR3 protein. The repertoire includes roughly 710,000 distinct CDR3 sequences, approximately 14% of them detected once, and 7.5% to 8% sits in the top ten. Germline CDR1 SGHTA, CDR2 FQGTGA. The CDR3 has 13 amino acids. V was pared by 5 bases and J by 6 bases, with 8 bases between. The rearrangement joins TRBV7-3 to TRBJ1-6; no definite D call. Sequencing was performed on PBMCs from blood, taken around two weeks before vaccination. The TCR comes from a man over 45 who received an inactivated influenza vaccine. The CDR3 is CASSDGVNSPLHF. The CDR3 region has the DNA TGTGCCAGCAGCGACGGGGTTAATTCACCCCTCCACTTT.